This TCR beta chain was found in a study of T cells in tuberculosis. Study overall: IGRA-negative adolescents, IGRA-positive adolescents with latent tuberculosis and adults with active tuberculosis formed this South African cohort.

Study results and caveats: The TCR-beta difference was not significant; alpha differences partly reflected length.

Time point noted: new active TB diagnosis, blood taken before or within 7 days of starting treatment. Profiling relied on immunoSEQ multiplex PCR, and the TCRdb table lists in-frame clones only, not all of them. The table includes roughly 35,000 clones, about 90% detected once. In regard to this clone: What it recognizes is unknown.

The CDR3 runs 15 residues. Germline V gene data show CDR1 as SGHVS and CDR2 as FQNEAQ. The V segment lost 1 base and the J segment 5 bases; nucleotides outside the gene matches: 7. The chain recombines TRBV7-8 with TRBJ2-7; TRBD1 matches at 8 bases. This clonotype was obtained from an adult with tuberculosis. Some clones in this sample may be carry-over from other donors' samples. The sample consisted of PBMCs, taken at tuberculosis diagnosis. This CDR3 reads CASSLVGQGANEQYF. The DNA of the CDR3 is TGTGCCAGCAGCTTAGTCGGGCAGGGGGCTAACGAGCAGTACTTC.